This T cell receptor (beta chain) was identified during a study of blood T cell repertoires in COVID-19. This clone has only a few counts. Clones were sequenced by immunoSEQ multiplex PCR, and TCRdb holds only the in-frame ones, with some missing. Among some 89,000 clones listed, 76% were seen once. This CDR3 has 13 residues. V shed 8 bases and J shed 9 bases, with 17 bases lying between them. In germline, CDR1 is LNHDA, CDR2 SQIVND (reference sequence). The sequenced sample consisted of peripheral blood. The rearrangement joins TRBV19 to TRBJ2-1, with D tentatively TRBD2 (7 bases). The sequence was obtained from a man in his 70s with acute or convalescent COVID-19. The CDR3 protein is CASWAGARGEQFF. The CDR3 coding sequence is TGTGCCAGTTGGGCGGGGGCGCGTGGTGAGCAGTTCTTC.